A single sample is the source of the 20 T cell receptor beta chains below, sequenced in a study of shared clonotypes between healthy human individuals. CD45RO-negative, CCR7-positively selected cells formed the naive CD8 fraction, excluding terminally differentiated effector memory CD45RA+ cells. Sequencing used immunoSEQ multiplex PCR; TCRdb keeps in-frame clones, though not all of them. This sample has about 2 million clones, with over 85% found just once. The specimen was naive CD8+ T cells sorted from blood. The receptors here all came from a man aged 18 to 30 in good health.

The chain is built from TRBV4-1 and TRBJ2-7; 8 nucleotides agree with TRBD2. Germline CDR1 MGHRA, CDR2 YSYEKL. V shed 3 bases, J shed 3 bases, and the junction held 4 bases outside the gene matches. The CDR3 is 14 amino acids. The CDR3 loop reads CASSQSLAGYEQYF. The CDR3 nucleotides read TGCGCCAGCAGCCAGTCCCTAGCGGGCTACGAGCAGTACTTC.

The genes are TRBV6-1 and TRBJ2-3; D is unclear. This CDR3 spans 15 amino acids. The germline CDR1 and CDR2 sequences are MNHNS and SASEGT. Trimming removed 7 bases at V and 4 bases at J, with 18 bases between. The CDR3 nucleotides read TGTGCCAGCAAAGAAGAGGTCCTCATCGCAGATACGCAGTATTTT. Encoded protein: CASKEEVLIADTQYF.

This rearrangement joins TRBV2 to TRBJ1-5; D might be TRBD1 (5 bases). The CDR3 spans 16 residues. The germline gives CDR1 SNHLY, CDR2 FYNNEI. Trimming cost V 5 bases and J 6 bases, with 20 bases left between them. DNA of the CDR3: TGTGCCAGCAGTAGAGCTTGGGGGGACTCATTTCAGCCCCAGCATTTT. Protein product: CASSRAWGDSFQPQHF. Full variable domain (missing parts from reference TRBV2 and TRBJ1-5): EPEVTQTPSHQVTQMGQEVILRCVPISNHLYFYWYRQILGQKVEFLVSFYNNEISEKSEIFDDQFSVERPDGSNFTLKIRSTKLEDSAMYFCASSRAWGDSFQPQHFGDGTRLSIL.

The chain employs TRBV2 and TRBJ1-5; a possible D gene is TRBD1 (5 bases). Trimming took 0 bases from V and 4 from J, leaving 10 bases between them. Germline V gene sequence: CDR1 SNHLY, CDR2 FYNNEI. The CDR3 contains 15 residues. The CDR3 DNA follows: TGTGCCAGCAGTGAAGCTTGGGGGGGTAATCAGCCCCAGCATTTT. Its protein product is CASSEAWGGNQPQHF.

The chain couples TRBV29-1 to TRBJ2-4, with TRBD1 as a possible D gene (6 bases). Germline CDR1 SQVTM, CDR2 ANQGSEA. Between the trimmed V and J ends, which lost 4 bases and 0 bases, there was a span of 16 bases. CDR3 length equals 16 residues. The CDR3 reads CSVVAKGQIAKNIQYF. CDR3 nucleotides: TGCAGCGTTGTAGCCAAAGGACAGATAGCCAAAAACATTCAGTACTTC.

The chain recombines TRBV6-6 with TRBJ2-7; D possibly corresponds to TRBD2 (5 bases). Germline CDR1 MNHNY, CDR2 SVGAGI (reference sequence). This CDR3 contains 14 residues. V lost 5 bases and J 2 bases, leaving 13 bases between the germline ends. The DNA for the CDR3 is TGTGCCAGCAGTACAGAACGGGAAACCTACGAGCAGTACTTC. Protein sequence: CASSTERETYEQYF.

J is TRBJ2-2 and V is TRBV2, with D hard to call. Per germline, CDR1 SNHLY and CDR2 FYNNEI. There are 13 residues in the CDR3. Trimming shortened V by 8 bases and J by 4 bases, and 11 bases separated the two germline ends. The CDR3 nucleotides are TGTGCCAGCTTTCCGTTAAGCACCGGGGAGCTGTTTTTT. It yields the protein CASFPLSTGELFF.

The rearrangement joins TRBV12-5 to TRBJ2-7; weak D call: TRBD2 (7 bases). Trimming cost V 7 bases and J 0 bases, with 16 bases left between them. Germline CDR1 is LGHNT and CDR2 is FRNRAP. CDR3 length: 15 amino acids. The CDR3 nucleotides read TGTGCTAGTGCCCTTGGGGGGGCCAGCTCCTACGAGCAGTACTTC. Protein product: CASALGGASSYEQYF.

The chain employs TRBV6-5 and TRBJ1-2; D not certain. CDR1 and CDR2 (germline): MNHEY, SVGAGI. This CDR3 contains 12 residues. V gave up 4 bases and J gave up 3 bases, with 6 bases separating them. The DNA for the CDR3 is TGTGCCAGCAGTTCGGACGACTATGGCTACACCTTC. Translation gives CASSSDDYGYTF.

This clone was detected only once. The genes are TRBV10-3 and TRBJ2-3; 8 bases map to TRBD1. The CDR3 runs 15 residues. The V gene's germline CDR1 is ENHRY and CDR2 SYGVKD. V was clipped by 4 bases and J by 4 bases; unmatched bases: 7. This CDR3 reads CAISAPGQGPDTQYF. DNA of the CDR3: TGTGCCATCAGTGCCCCCGGACAGGGCCCAGATACGCAGTATTTT.

As for this clone: Other DNA sequences in this sample translate to the same CDR3. The rearrangement links TRBV11-2 to TRBJ2-7; D gene unclear. V lost 3 bases and J 5 bases, leaving 5 bases between the germline ends. The CDR3 contains 11 residues. Germline loops: CDR1 SGHAT, CDR2 FQNNGV. This chain's CDR3 is CASSLAHEQYF. The CDR3 DNA reads as TGTGCCAGCAGCTTGGCCCACGAGCAGTACTTC. The full variable domain, with the rest looked up from reference TRBV11-2 and TRBJ2-7, is EAGVAQSPRYKIIEKRQSVAFWCNPISGHATLYWYQQILGQGPKLLIQFQNNGVVDDSQLPKDRFSAERLKGVDSTLKIQPAKLEDSAVYLCASSLAHEQYFGPGTRLTVT.

The chain is built from TRBV10-1 and TRBJ1-2; possibly TRBD1 for D (5 bases). Germline CDR1 WNHNN, CDR2 SYGVQD (reference sequence). The V end lost 3 bases, the J end lost 1 base, and 12 bases lay between the germline ends. This CDR3 region has 15 residues. The CDR3 is CASSEHRNFNYGYTF. In DNA, the CDR3 is TGCGCCAGCAGTGAACACAGGAATTTTAACTATGGCTACACCTTC.

The chain is built from TRBV2 and TRBJ2-7, with 8 bases matching TRBD1. Germline trimming cut 5 bases from V and 6 bases from J; bases unmatched to any gene: 6. Germline-derived CDR1 and CDR2 are SNHLY and FYNNEI. CDR3 length: 13 amino acids. CDR3 sequence: CASSSGGLGEQYF. The CDR3 nucleotides read TGTGCCAGCAGTTCAGGGGGCTTGGGCGAGCAGTACTTC.

This rearrangement joins TRBV25-1 to TRBJ1-2; tentatively, D is TRBD1 (5 bases). This CDR3 has 14 residues. Germline V lookup: CDR1 MGHDK, CDR2 SYGVNS. V gave up 2 bases and J gave up 4 bases, with 11 bases separating them. CDR3 sequence: CASSEVGAPYGYTF. As DNA, the CDR3 is TGTGCCAGCAGTGAAGTAGGGGCTCCCTATGGCTACACCTTC.

The chain has TRBV6-5 and TRBJ2-7; D uncertain. The germline V gene encodes CDR1 MNHEY and CDR2 SVGAGI. This CDR3 is built from 15 residues. V gave up 4 bases and J gave up 2 bases, with 15 bases separating them. The CDR3 spells CASSSFPLSPYEQYF. In DNA form, the CDR3 reads TGTGCCAGCAGTTCCTTTCCCCTTTCCCCCTACGAGCAGTACTTC.

The chain recombines TRBV30 with TRBJ1-2; unclear D gene. Germline V lookup: CDR1 GTSNPN, CDR2 SVGIG (reference sequence). The length of the CDR3 is 13 residues. V lost 7 bases, J lost 4 bases, and 16 bases lay in between. The CDR3 coding sequence is TGTGCCTTCTCGACAATAAGCGGCTATGGCTACACCTTC. Translating it yields CAFSTISGYGYTF.

The chain links TRBV15 to TRBJ1-2; the D is unclear. Germline V lookup: CDR1 LNHNV, CDR2 YYDKDF (reference sequence). V lost 0 bases and J lost 1, with 12 bases in between. This CDR3 spans 16 amino acids. The CDR3 DNA reads TGTGCCACCAGCAGAGATCCGACACCGGATAACTATGGCTACACCTTC. Protein product: CATSRDPTPDNYGYTF. Full variable domain (rest looked up from reference TRBV15 and TRBJ1-2): DAMVIQNPRYQVTQFGKPVTLSCSQTLNHNVMYWYQQKSSQAPKLLFHYYDKDFNNEADTPDNFQSRRPNTSFCFLDIRSPGLGDTAMYLCATSRDPTPDNYGYTFGSGTRLTVV.

This clone was detected once. Within the sample, other DNA sequences also encode this same CDR3. The DNA of the CDR3 is TGTGCCAGCAGCTTCGGCGACAATGAGCAGTTCTTC. Its protein product is CASSFGDNEQFF. The genes are TRBV7-9 and TRBJ2-1, with D uncertain. CDR1 is SEHNR and CDR2 is FQNEAQ in the germline V gene (reference sequence). The V gene lost 3 bases and the J gene lost 5 bases, with 5 bases spanning the gap. The CDR3 loop spans 12 amino acids.

The chain employs TRBV29-1 and TRBJ2-5; D ambiguous. Trimming removed 0 bases from V and 1 base from J, with 9 bases in between. The germline CDR1 and CDR2 sequences are SQVTM and ANQGSEA. The CDR3 loop spans 14 amino acids. CDR3 amino acids: CSVEDWNSQETQYF. CDR3 in DNA: TGCAGCGTTGAAGATTGGAACAGCCAAGAGACCCAGTACTTC. Complete variable domain (other parts from reference TRBV29-1 and TRBJ2-5): SAVISQKPSRDICQRGTSLTIQCQVDSQVTMMFWYRQQPGQSLTLIATANQGSEATYESGFVIDKFPISRPNLTFSTLTVSNMSPEDSSIYLCSVEDWNSQETQYFGPGTRLLVL.

CDR3 residues: CATSRVFQGGNTEAFF. CDR3 in DNA: TGTGCCACCAGCAGAGTGTTTCAGGGTGGGAACACTGAAGCTTTCTTT. The V call is TRBV15, the J call TRBJ1-1; tentative D call: TRBD1 (5 bases). Germline V gives CDR1 LNHNV, CDR2 YYDKDF (reference sequence). The length of the CDR3 is 16 residues. V was clipped by 1 base and J by 1 base, with 13 bases between them.